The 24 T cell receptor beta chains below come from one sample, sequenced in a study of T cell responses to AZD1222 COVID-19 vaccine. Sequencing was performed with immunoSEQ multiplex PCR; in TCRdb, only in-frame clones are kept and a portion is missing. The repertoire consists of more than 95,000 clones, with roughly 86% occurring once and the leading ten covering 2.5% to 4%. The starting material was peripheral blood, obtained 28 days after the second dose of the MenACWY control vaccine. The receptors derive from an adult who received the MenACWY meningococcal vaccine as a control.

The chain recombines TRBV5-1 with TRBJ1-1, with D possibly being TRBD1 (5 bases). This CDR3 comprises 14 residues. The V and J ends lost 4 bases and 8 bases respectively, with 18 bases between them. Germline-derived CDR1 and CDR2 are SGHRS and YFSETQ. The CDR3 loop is CASSPEGRSREAFF. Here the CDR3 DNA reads TGCGCCAGCAGCCCCGAGGGGAGGTCTCGAGAAGCTTTCTTT.

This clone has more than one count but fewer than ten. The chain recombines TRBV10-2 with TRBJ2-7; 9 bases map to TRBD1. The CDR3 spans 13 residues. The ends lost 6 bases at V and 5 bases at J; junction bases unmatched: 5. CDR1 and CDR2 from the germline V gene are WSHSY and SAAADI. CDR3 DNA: TGCGCCAGCAGCGGACAGGGGATCAACGAGCAGTACTTC. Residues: CASSGQGINEQYF.

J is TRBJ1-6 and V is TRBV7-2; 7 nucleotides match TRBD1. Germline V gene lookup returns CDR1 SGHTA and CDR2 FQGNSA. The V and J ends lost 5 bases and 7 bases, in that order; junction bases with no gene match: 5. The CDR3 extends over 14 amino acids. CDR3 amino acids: CASSPTGSNSPLHF. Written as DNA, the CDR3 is TGTGCCAGCAGCCCGACAGGGTCCAATTCACCCCTCCACTTT.

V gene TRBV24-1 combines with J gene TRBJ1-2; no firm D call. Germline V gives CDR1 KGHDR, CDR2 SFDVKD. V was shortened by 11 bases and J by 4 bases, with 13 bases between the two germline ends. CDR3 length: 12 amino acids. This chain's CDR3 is CAISEASYGYTF. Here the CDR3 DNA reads TGTGCCATTAGCGAGGCATCCTATGGCTACACCTTC.

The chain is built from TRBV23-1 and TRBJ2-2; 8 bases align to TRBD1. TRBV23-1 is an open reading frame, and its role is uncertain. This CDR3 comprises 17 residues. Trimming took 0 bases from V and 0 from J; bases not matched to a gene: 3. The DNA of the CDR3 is TGCGCCAGCAGTCAATCGGGGGGACAGGCGAACACCGGGGAGCTGTTTTTT. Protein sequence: CASSQSGGQANTGELFF.

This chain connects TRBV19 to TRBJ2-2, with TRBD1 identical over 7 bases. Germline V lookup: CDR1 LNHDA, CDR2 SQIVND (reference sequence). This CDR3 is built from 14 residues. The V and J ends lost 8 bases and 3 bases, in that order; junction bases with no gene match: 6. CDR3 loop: CASQTGSYTGELFF. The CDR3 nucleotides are TGTGCCAGTCAGACAGGGTCCTACACCGGGGAGCTGTTTTTT.

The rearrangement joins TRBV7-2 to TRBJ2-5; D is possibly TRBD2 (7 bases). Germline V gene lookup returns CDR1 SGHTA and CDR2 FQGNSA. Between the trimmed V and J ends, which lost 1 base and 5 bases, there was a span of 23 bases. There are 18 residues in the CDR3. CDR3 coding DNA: TGTGCCAGCAGCTTAGTTCATTCGGGGGGCGCGGAAGGTGAGACCCAGTACTTC. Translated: CASSLVHSGGAEGETQYF.

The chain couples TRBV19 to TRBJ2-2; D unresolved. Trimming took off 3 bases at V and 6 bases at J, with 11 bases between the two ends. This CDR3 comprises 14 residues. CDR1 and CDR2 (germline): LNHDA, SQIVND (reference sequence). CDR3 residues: CASSMVLGPGELFF. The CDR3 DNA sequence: TGTGCCAGTAGTATGGTTCTAGGTCCCGGGGAGCTGTTTTTT.

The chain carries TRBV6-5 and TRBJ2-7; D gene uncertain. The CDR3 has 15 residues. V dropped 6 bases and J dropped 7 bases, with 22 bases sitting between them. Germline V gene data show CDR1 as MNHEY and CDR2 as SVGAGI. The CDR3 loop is CASRRPRPFLREQYF. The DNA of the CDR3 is TGTGCCAGCAGAAGACCGAGACCCTTTCTGCGGGAGCAGTACTTC.

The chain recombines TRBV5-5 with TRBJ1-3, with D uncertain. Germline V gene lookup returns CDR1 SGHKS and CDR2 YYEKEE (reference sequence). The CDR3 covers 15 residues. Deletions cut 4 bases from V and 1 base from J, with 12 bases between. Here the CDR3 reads CASSPGTQSGNTIYF. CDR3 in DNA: TGTGCCAGCAGCCCCGGAACCCAATCTGGAAACACCATATATTTT. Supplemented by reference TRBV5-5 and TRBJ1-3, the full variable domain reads DAGVTQSPTHLIKTRGQQVTLRCSPISGHKSVSWYQQVLGQGPQFIFQYYEKEERGRGNFPDRFSARQFPNYSSELNVNALLLGDSALYLCASSPGTQSGNTIYFGEGSWLTVV.

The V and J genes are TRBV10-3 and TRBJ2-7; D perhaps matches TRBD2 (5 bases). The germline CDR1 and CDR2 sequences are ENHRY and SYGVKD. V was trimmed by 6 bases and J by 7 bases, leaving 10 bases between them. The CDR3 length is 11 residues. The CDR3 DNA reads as TGTGCCATCAGGGGAGCCGAGGAGCAGTACTTC. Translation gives CAIRGAEEQYF.

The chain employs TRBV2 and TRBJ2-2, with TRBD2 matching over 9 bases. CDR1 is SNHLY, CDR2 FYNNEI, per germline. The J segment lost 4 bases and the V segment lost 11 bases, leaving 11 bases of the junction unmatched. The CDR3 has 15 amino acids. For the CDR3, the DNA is TGTGCCTCCAAATGGGAGCGGGGGGTCACCGGGGAGCTGTTTTTT. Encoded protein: CASKWERGVTGELFF.

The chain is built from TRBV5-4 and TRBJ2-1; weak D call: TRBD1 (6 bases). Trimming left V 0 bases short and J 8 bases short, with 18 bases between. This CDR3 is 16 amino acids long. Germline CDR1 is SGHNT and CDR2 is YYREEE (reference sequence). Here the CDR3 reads CASSLVVVGGIDEQFF. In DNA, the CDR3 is TGTGCCAGCAGCTTGGTAGTAGTAGGGGGTATCGATGAGCAGTTCTTC.

CDR3 loop: CASSYRDRALEAFF. The CDR3 DNA sequence: TGTGCCAGCAGTTACCGCGACAGGGCGTTAGAGGCTTTCTTT. The chain recombines TRBV6-5 with TRBJ1-1; 7 nucleotides match TRBD1. Trimming cost V 2 bases and J 11 bases; bases outside gene matches: 11. In germline, CDR1 is MNHEY, CDR2 SVGAGI. CDR3 length: 14 residues.

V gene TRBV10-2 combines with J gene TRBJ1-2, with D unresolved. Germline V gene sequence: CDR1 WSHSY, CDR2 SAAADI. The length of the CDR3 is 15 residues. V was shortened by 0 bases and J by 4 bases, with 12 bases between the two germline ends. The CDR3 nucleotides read TGCGCCAGCAGTGAGTCCTCTGGACTGATCTATGGCTACACCTTC. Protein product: CASSESSGLIYGYTF.

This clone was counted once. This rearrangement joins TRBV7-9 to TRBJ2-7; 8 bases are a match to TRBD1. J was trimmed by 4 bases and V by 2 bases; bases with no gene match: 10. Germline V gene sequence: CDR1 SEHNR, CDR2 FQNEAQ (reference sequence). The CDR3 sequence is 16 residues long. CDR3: CASSLSLGRDRYEQYF. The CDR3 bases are TGTGCCAGCAGCTTATCCCTTGGACGGGACAGGTACGAGCAGTACTTC.

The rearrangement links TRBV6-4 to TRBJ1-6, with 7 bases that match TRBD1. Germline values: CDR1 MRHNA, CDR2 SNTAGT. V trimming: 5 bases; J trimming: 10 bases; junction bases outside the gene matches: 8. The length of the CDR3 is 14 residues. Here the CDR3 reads CASSSDRVGSPLHF. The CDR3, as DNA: TGTGCCAGCAGTTCCGACAGGGTCGGCTCACCCCTCCACTTT.

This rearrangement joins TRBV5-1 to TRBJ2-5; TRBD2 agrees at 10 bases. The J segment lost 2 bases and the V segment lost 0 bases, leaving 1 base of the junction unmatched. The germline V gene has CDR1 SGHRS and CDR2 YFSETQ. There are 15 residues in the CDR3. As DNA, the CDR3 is TGCGCCAGCAGCTTGGAGACTAGCGGGCAAGAGACCCAGTACTTC. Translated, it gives CASSLETSGQETQYF. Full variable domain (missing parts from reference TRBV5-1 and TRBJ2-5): KAGVTQTPRYLIKTRGQQVTLSCSPISGHRSVSWYQQTPGQGLQFLFEYFSETQRNKGNFPGRFSGRQFSNSRSEMNVSTLELGDSALYLCASSLETSGQETQYFGPGTRLLVL.

CDR3 sequence reads: CASSPRDRGNEQYF. DNA for the CDR3: TGTGCCAGCTCACCTCGAGACAGGGGAAACGAGCAGTACTTC. V is TRBV18 and J is TRBJ2-7; TRBD1 matches 8 bases. The V gene end was trimmed by 3 bases and the J gene end by 5 bases; junction bases not matched to a gene: 6. The CDR3 has 14 residues. Per the germline V gene, CDR1 is KGHSH and CDR2 is LQKENI.

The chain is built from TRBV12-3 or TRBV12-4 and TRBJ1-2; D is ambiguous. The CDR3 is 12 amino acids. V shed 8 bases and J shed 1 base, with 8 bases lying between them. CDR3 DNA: TGTGCCAGCCGTGTCCTTAACTATGGCTACACCTTC. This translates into CASRVLNYGYTF.

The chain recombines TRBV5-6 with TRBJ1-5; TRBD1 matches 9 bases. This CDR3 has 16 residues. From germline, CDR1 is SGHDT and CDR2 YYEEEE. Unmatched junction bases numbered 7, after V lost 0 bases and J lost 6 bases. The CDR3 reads CASSLGDREFAQPQHF. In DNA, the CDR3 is TGTGCCAGCAGCTTGGGGGACAGGGAGTTTGCTCAGCCCCAGCATTTT.

CDR3 DNA sequence: TGTGCCACCAGTGCAGGACAGGGGGCAGATACGCAGTATTTT. It codes for CATSAGQGADTQYF. V usage is TRBV24-1 and J usage is TRBJ2-3; TRBD1 matches 10 bases. Germline loops: CDR1 KGHDR, CDR2 SFDVKD. The CDR3 contains 14 residues. The junction had 2 bases not matched to a gene; V was cut back by 5 bases and J by 4 bases.

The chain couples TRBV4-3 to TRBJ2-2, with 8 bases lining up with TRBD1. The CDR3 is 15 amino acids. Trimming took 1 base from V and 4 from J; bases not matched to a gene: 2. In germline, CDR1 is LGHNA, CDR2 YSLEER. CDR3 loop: CASSQGTGGTGELFF. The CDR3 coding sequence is TGCGCCAGCAGCCAAGGAACAGGGGGCACCGGGGAGCTGTTTTTT.

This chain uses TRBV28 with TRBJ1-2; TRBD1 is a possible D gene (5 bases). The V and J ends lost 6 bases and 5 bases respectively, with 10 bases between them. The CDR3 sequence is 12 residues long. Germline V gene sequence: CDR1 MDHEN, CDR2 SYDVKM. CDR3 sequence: CASRVWGYGYTF. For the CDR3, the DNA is TGTGCCAGCAGAGTCTGGGGGTATGGCTACACCTTC.